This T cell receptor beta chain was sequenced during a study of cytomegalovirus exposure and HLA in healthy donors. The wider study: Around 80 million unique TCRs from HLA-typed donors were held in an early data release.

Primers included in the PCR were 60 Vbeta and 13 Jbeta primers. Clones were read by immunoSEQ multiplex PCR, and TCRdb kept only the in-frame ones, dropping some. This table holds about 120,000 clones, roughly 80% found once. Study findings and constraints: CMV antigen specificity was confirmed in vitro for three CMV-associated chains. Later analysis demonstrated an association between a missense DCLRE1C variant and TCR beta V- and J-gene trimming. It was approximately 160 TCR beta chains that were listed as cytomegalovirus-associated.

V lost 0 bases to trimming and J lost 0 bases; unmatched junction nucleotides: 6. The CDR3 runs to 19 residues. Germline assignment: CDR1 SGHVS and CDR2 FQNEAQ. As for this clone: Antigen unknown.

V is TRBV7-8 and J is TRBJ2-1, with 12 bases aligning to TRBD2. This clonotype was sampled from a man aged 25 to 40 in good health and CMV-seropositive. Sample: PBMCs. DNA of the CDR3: TGTGCCAGCAGCTTAGCGCCTAGCGGGAGGGCCTTCTCCTACAATGAGCAGTTCTTC. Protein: CASSLAPSGRAFSYNEQFF.